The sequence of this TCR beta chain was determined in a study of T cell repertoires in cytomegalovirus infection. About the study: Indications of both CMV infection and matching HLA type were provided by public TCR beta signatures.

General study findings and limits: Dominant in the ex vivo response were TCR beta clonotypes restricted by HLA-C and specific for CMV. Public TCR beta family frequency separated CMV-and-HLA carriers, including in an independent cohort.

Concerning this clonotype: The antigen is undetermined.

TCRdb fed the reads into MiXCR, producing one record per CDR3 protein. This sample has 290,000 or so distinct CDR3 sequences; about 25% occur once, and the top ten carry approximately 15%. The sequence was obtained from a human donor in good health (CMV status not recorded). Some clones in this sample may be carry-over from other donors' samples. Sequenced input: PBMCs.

Written as DNA, the CDR3 is TGTGCCAGCAGTTTTGGGGGGGCCTATGGCTACACCTTC. Its protein is CASSFGGAYGYTF. The V gene is TRBV28, the J gene TRBJ1-2, with D tentatively TRBD1 (6 bases). The germline CDR1 and CDR2 sequences are MDHEN and SYDVKM. This CDR3 spans 13 amino acids. V gave up 3 bases and J gave up 4 bases, with 9 bases separating them.